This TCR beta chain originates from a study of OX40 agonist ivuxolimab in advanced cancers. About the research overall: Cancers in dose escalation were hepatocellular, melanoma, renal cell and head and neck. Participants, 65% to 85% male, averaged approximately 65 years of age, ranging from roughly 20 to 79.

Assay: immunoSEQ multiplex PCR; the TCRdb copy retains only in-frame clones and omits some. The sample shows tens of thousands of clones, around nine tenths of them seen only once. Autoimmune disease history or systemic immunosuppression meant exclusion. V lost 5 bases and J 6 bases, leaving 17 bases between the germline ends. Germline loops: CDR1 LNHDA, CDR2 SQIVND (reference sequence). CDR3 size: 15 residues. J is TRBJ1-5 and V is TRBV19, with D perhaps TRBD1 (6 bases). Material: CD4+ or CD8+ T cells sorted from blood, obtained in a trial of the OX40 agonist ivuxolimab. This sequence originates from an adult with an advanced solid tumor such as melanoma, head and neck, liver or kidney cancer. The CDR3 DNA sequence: TGTGCCAGTAGTCCTCGAGGGGGTTTGGGTCAGCCCCAGCATTTT. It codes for CASSPRGGLGQPQHF. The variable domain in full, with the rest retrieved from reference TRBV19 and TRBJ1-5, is DGGITQSPKYLFRKEGQNVTLSCEQNLNHDAMYWYRQDPGQGLRLIYYSQIVNDFQKGDIAEGYSVSREKKESFPLTVTSAQKNPTAFYLCASSPRGGLGQPQHFGDGTRLSIL.